This T cell receptor beta chain is from a study of blood T cell repertoires in COVID-19. Study details: The United States, Italy and Spain provided the acute and convalescent COVID-19 samples. Sources were T cells, B-cell-depleted T cells, or PBMCs; the material itself was cDNA or gDNA.

Trimming left V 6 bases short and J 1 base short, with 9 bases between. The germline CDR1 and CDR2 sequences are SEHNR and FQNEAQ (reference sequence). The CDR3 consists of 13 residues. In the original processing: Nucleated cell number was recorded as an estimate derived from reference gene primer amplification. This table comes from immunoSEQ multiplex PCR, and its TCRdb copy is limited to in-frame clones, with some not included. That table gives V, J and clone size, and the DNA gave D and trimming. The table shows 57,000 or so clones, with almost 90% occurring only once. This TCR came from a woman aged 45 to 65 with active or convalescent COVID-19. The rearrangement uses TRBV7-9 and TRBJ1-1; D unclear. Sequenced input: peripheral blood. This CDR3 is CASRPSENTEAFF. The CDR3 bases are TGTGCCAGCAGACCTTCAGAGAACACTGAAGCTTTCTTT.